The T cell receptor beta chain under discussion was sequenced for a study of cytomegalovirus exposure and HLA in healthy donors. Across the study: Early on, a data release was issued that held 80 million or so unique TCRs from HLA-typed donors.

The PCR contained 60 Vbeta and 13 Jbeta primers. Profiled with immunoSEQ multiplex PCR; TCRdb holds only in-frame clones, not every one. This sample has over 150,000 clones, with just under 80% found just once. CDR3 length: 13 amino acids. Germline CDR1 SEHNR, CDR2 FQNEAQ (reference sequence). Trimming cost V 5 bases and J 6 bases, with 13 bases left between them. The chain employs TRBV7-9 and TRBJ1-2; tentatively, D is TRBD1 (6 bases). The receptor's source is a woman between 50 and 59 years old in good health and CMV-seronegative. Sequencing was carried out using PBMCs. CDR3 DNA: TGTGCCAGCAGCCAGATGGGGGCAGATGGCTACACCTTC. This sequence encodes CASSQMGADGYTF.